The present T cell receptor beta chain was sequenced within a study of cytomegalovirus exposure and HLA in healthy donors. Study observations and caveats: Researchers reportedly found TCR beta sequences accurately predicted most subjects' HLA-A and HLA-B alleles.

Worth noting for this clone: Its antigen is not known.

Germline trimming cut 5 bases from V and 4 bases from J; bases unmatched to any gene: 7. The CDR3 is made up of 15 amino acids. The germline CDR1 and CDR2 sequences are SGHAT and FQDESV (reference sequence). The PCR contained 60 Vbeta and 13 Jbeta primers. TCRdb keeps only in-frame clones here, not all; method: immunoSEQ multiplex PCR. The sample totals 140,000 or so clones. The chain links TRBV11-1 to TRBJ2-1, with 8 bases that match TRBD1. The TCR sequence derives from a male donor in good health and CMV-seronegative. Source material: PBMCs. CDR3 loop: CASSPRQGSYNEQFF. The CDR3 region has the DNA TGTGCCAGCAGCCCACGACAGGGGAGTTACAATGAGCAGTTCTTC.